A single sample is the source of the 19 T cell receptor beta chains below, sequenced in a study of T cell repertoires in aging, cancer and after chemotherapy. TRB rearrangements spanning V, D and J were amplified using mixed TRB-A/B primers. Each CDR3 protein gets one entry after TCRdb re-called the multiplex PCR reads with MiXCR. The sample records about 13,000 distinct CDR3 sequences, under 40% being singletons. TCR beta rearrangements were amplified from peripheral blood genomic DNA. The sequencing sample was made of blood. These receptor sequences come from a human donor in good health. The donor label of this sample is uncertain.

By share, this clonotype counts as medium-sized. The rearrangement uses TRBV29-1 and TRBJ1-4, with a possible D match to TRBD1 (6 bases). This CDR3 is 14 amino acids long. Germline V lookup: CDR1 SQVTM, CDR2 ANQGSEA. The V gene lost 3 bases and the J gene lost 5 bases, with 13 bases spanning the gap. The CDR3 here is CSVEEDSTNEKLFF. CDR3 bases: TGCAGCGTTGAGGAGGACAGCACCAATGAAAAACTGTTTTTT.

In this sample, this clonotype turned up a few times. CDR3 sequence (DNA): TGTGCCAGCAGCCCTTCGGTCGCGGAGACCCAGTACTTC. This translates into CASSPSVAETQYF. This chain uses TRBV5-4 with TRBJ2-5, with D unclear. V was trimmed by 4 bases and J by 5 bases, leaving 12 bases between them. The V gene's germline CDR1 is SGHNT and CDR2 YYREEE (reference sequence). CDR3 length equals 13 residues.

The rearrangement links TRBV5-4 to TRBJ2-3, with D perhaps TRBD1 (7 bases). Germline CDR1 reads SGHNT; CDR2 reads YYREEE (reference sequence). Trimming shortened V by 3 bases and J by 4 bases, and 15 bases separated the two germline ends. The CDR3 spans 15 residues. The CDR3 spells CASSWRGLAPDTQYF. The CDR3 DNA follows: TGTGCCAGCAGCTGGAGGGGGCTAGCACCAGATACGCAGTATTTT. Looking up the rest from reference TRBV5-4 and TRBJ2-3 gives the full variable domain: ETGVTQSPTHLIKTRGQQVTLRCSSQSGHNTVSWYQQALGQGPQFIFQYYREEENGRGNFPPRFSGLQFPNYSSELNVNALELDDSALYLCASSWRGLAPDTQYFGPGTRLTVL.

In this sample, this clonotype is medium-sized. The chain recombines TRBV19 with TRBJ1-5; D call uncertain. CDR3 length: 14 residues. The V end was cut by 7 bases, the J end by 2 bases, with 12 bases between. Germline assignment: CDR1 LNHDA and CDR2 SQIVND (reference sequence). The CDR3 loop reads CASTEGRGNQPQHF. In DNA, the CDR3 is TGTGCCAGTACAGAGGGAAGGGGCAATCAGCCCCAGCATTTT. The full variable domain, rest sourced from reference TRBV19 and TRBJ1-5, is DGGITQSPKYLFRKEGQNVTLSCEQNLNHDAMYWYRQDPGQGLRLIYYSQIVNDFQKGDIAEGYSVSREKKESFPLTVTSAQKNPTAFYLCASTEGRGNQPQHFGDGTRLSIL.

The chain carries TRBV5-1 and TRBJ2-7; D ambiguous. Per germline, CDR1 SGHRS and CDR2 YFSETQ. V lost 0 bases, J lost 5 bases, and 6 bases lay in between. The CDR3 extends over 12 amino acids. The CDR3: CASSLGTDEQYF. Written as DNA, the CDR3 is TGCGCCAGCAGCTTGGGAACCGACGAGCAGTACTTC. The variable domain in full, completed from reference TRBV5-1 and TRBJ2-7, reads KAGVTQTPRYLIKTRGQQVTLSCSPISGHRSVSWYQQTPGQGLQFLFEYFSETQRNKGNFPGRFSGRQFSNSRSEMNVSTLELGDSALYLCASSLGTDEQYFGPGTRLTVT.

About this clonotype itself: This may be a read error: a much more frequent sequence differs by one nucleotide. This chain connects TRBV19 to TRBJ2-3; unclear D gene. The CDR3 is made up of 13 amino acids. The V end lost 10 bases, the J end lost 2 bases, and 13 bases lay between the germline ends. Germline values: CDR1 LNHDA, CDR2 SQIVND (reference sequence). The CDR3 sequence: CATIPSNTDTQYF. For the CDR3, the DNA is TGTGCCACCATACCGTCTAACACAGATACGCAGTATTTT.

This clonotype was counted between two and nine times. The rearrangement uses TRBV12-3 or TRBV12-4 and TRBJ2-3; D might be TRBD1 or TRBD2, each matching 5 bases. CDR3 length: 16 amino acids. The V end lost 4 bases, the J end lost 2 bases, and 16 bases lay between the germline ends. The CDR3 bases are TGTGCCAGCAGTTGGACACCGGGAAAGAACACAGATACGCAGTATTTT. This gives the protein CASSWTPGKNTDTQYF.

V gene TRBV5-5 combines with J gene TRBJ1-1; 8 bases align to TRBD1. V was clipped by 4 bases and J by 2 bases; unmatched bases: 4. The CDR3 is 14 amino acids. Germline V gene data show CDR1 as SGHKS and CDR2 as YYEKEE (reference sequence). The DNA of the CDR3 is TGTGCCAGCAGCGGACAGGGAATTAACACTGAAGCTTTCTTT. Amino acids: CASSGQGINTEAFF.

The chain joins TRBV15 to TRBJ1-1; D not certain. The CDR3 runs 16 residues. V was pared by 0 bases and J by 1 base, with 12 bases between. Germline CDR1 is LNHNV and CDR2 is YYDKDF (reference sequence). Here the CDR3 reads CATSRDRIQENTEAFF. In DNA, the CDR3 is TGTGCCACCAGCAGAGATCGGATACAAGAGAACACTGAAGCTTTCTTT.

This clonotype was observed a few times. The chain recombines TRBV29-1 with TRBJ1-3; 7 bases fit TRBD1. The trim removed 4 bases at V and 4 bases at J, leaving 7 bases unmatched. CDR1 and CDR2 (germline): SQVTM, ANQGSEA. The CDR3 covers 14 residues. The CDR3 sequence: CSVGLSGGGNTIYF. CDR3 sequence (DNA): TGCAGCGTTGGACTATCAGGGGGAGGAAACACCATATATTTT.

CDR3 DNA: TGTGCCATCAGTGAACAACAGTCGTACTCTGGGGCCAACGTCCTGACTTTC. This translates into CAISEQQSYSGANVLTF. The genes are TRBV10-3 and TRBJ2-6; no clear D gene. The CDR3 spans 17 residues. Looked up from germline, CDR1 is ENHRY and CDR2 is SYGVKD. The V end was cut by 3 bases, the J end by 0 bases, with 12 bases between.

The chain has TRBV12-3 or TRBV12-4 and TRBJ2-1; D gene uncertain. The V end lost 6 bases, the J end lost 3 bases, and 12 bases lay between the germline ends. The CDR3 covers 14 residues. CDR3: CASSPSYDYNEQFF. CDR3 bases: TGTGCCAGCAGCCCAAGTTACGACTACAATGAGCAGTTCTTC.

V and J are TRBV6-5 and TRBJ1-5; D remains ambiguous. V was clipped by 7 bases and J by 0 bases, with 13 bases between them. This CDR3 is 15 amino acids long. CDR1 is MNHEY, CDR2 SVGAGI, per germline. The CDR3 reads CASNLHSYSNQPQHF. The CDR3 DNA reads TGTGCCAGCAACCTCCACAGTTATAGCAATCAGCCCCAGCATTTT.

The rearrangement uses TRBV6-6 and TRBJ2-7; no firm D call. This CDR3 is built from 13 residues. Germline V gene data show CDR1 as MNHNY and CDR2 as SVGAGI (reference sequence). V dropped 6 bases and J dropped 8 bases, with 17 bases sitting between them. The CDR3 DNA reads TGTGCCAGCAGCCTCCGGGTCGACTTCAAGCAGTACTTC. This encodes CASSLRVDFKQYF.

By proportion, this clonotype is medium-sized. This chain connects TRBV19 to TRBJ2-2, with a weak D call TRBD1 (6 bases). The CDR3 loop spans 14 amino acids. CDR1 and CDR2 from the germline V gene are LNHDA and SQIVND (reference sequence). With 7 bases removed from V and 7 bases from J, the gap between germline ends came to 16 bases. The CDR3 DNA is TGTGCCAGTACGGATGGGCAGGGGCACGGGGAGCTGTTTTTT. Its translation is CASTDGQGHGELFF.

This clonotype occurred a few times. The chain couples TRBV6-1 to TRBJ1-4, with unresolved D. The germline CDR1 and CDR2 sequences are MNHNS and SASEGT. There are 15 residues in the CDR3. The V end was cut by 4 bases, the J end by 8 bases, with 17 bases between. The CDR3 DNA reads TGTGCCAGCAGTGGGGTGACCGCTGTGGAAGAAAAACTGTTTTTT. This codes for CASSGVTAVEEKLFF.

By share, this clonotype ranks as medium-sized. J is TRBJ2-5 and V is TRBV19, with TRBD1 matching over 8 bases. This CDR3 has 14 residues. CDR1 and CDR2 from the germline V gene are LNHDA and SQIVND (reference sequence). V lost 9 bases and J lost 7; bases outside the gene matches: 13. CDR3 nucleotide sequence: TGTGCCAGCGAGAATCAGGGGGCCCCCGGGACCCAGTACTTC. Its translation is CASENQGAPGTQYF.

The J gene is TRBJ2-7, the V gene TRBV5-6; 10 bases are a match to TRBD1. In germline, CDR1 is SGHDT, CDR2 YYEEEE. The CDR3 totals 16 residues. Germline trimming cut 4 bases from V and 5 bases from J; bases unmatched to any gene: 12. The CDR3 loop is CASSTEVGTGDHEQYF. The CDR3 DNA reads TGTGCCAGCAGCACCGAGGTTGGGACAGGGGACCACGAGCAGTACTTC.

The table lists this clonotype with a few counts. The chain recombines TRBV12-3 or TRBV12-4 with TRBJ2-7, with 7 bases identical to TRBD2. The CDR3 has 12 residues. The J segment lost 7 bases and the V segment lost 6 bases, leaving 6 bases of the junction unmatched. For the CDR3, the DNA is TGTGCCAGCAGCATCAGGGAGGGGGAGCAGTACTTC. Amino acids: CASSIREGEQYF.